Each of the 14 T cell receptor beta chains below was sequenced from the same sample in a study of blood T cell repertoires in COVID-19. Profiling relied on immunoSEQ multiplex PCR, and the TCRdb table lists in-frame clones only, not all of them. The table lists nearly 60,000 clones, 90% of them singletons, with about 13% in the top ten. Material: peripheral blood. These receptors were collected from a man between 60 and 70 years old with active COVID-19.

This clone was seen more than once but under ten times. V and J are TRBV2 and TRBJ2-6; no firm D call. The CDR3 covers 14 residues. The germline gives CDR1 SNHLY, CDR2 FYNNEI. The V end was cut by 6 bases, the J end by 6 bases, with 12 bases between. This CDR3 reads CASSGAFVANVLTF. The CDR3 DNA is TGTGCCAGCAGCGGAGCTTTTGTGGCCAACGTCCTGACTTTC.

Details on this clone: One end of the junction does not line up with germline, which may come from a read error. V and J are TRBV5-1 and TRBJ2-5; TRBD1 matches at 7 bases. The CDR3 is made up of 16 amino acids. Looked up from germline, CDR1 is SGHRS and CDR2 is YFSETQ. Written as DNA, the CDR3 is TGCGCCAGCAGTTTGGGGCCAGGGACAGCTCAAGAGACCCAGTACTTC. Amino acids: CASSLGPGTAQETQYF.

The chain links TRBV19 to TRBJ2-7; 9 bases align to TRBD1. The germline V gene encodes CDR1 LNHDA and CDR2 SQIVND (reference sequence). V gave up 4 bases and J gave up 4 bases; unmatched junction bases: 8. The CDR3 extends over 15 amino acids. The CDR3 loop reads CASSNPQGASYEQYF. The CDR3 DNA follows: TGTGCCAGTAGTAATCCACAGGGGGCGAGTTACGAGCAGTACTTC.

The rearrangement uses TRBV6-5 and TRBJ2-1; TRBD1 matches at 8 bases. The CDR3 has 13 residues. Germline V gene data show CDR1 as MNHEY and CDR2 as SVGAGI. Trimming took 8 bases from V and 5 from J; bases not matched to a gene: 5. As DNA, the CDR3 is TGTGCCAGCGGACGGACAGGGAACAATGAGCAGTTCTTC. It is translated as CASGRTGNNEQFF.

The chain has TRBV11-2 and TRBJ2-2; the D gene is possibly TRBD1 (6 bases). CDR3 length: 14 amino acids. Germline V CDR1 and CDR2: SGHAT, FQNNGV. V dropped 4 bases and J dropped 8 bases, with 14 bases sitting between them. The CDR3: CASSSTGMGGELFF. The DNA for the CDR3 is TGTGCCAGCAGCTCGACAGGAATGGGTGGGGAGCTGTTTTTT.

As to this clone: The same CDR3 also results from other DNA sequences found in this sample. The chain is built from TRBV30 and TRBJ2-7, with 8 bases aligning to TRBD2. Germline lookup yields CDR1 GTSNPN and CDR2 SVGIG (reference sequence). V was clipped by 3 bases and J by 4 bases; unmatched bases: 8. The CDR3 spans 14 residues. CDR3 coding DNA: TGTGCCTGGAGAGGGACGGGAGGGCGGTACGAGCAGTACTTC. Translation: CAWRGTGGRYEQYF.

The chain carries TRBV3-1 (or the pseudogene TRBV3-2) and TRBJ2-6; 8 nucleotides agree with TRBD1. CDR1 is LGHDT, CDR2 YNNKEL, per germline (reference sequence). V lost 5 bases and J lost 4; bases outside the gene matches: 16. The CDR3 has 19 residues. The CDR3 DNA sequence: TGTGCCAGCAGCGCTATGACAGGGGTGGGAAAGGACGGGGCCAACGTCCTGACTTTC. It codes for CASSAMTGVGKDGANVLTF.

V gene TRBV25-1 combines with J gene TRBJ2-5; 12 nucleotides align to TRBD2. Germline loops: CDR1 MGHDK, CDR2 SYGVNS. The junction had 8 bases not matched to a gene; V was cut back by 3 bases and J by 6 bases. This CDR3 has 16 amino acids. The CDR3 loop is CASSDPTSGSRKTQYF. The CDR3 nucleotides read TGTGCCAGCAGTGACCCGACTAGCGGGAGTAGAAAGACCCAGTACTTC. Using reference TRBV25-1 and TRBJ2-5 for the parts outside the CDR3, the full variable domain is EADIYQTPRYLVIGTGKKITLECSQTMGHDKMYWYQQDPGMELHLIHYSYGVNSTEKGDLSSESTVSRIRTEHFPLTLESARPSHTSQYLCASSDPTSGSRKTQYFGPGTRLLVL.

This chain uses TRBV30 with TRBJ2-3; TRBD2 is a possible D gene (6 bases). V was clipped by 2 bases and J by 5 bases, with 14 bases between them. CDR1 is GTSNPN, CDR2 SVGIG, per germline (reference sequence). The CDR3 length is 14 residues. CDR3: CAWSRGLEVDTQYF. The CDR3 DNA follows: TGTGCCTGGAGTCGGGGGTTAGAAGTAGATACGCAGTATTTT.

This clone was observed once. The CDR3 DNA reads as TGTGCCAGCAGTTCGGGGCGGGAACCCGCAGATACGCAGTATTTT. As protein: CASSSGREPADTQYF. The chain recombines TRBV6-2 or TRBV6-3 with TRBJ2-3, with D perhaps TRBD2 (6 bases). Deletions cut 4 bases from V and 4 bases from J, with 15 bases between. The CDR3 is made up of 15 amino acids. Germline CDR1 is MNHEY and CDR2 is SVGEGT.

The rearrangement uses TRBV7-9 and TRBJ2-7, with TRBD2 identical over 8 bases. J lost 6 bases, V lost 5 bases, and 12 bases had no gene match. The germline CDR1 and CDR2 sequences are SEHNR and FQNEAQ (reference sequence). CDR3 length: 15 residues. The CDR3, as DNA: TGTGCCAGCAGCGACTTAGCGGGGTCCTACTCCGAGCAGTACTTC. Translated, it gives CASSDLAGSYSEQYF.

The rearrangement uses TRBV21-1 and TRBJ1-4. TRBV21-1 corresponds to a pseudogene. The CDR3 spans 12 residues. In DNA form, the CDR3 reads TGTGCCAGCAGCAAAGTGGAGGGAAAACTGTTTTTT. Translating gives CASSKVEGKLFF.

In its sample, this clone was seen once. Here the CDR3 reads CASSLKGGSYNEQFF. CDR3 DNA sequence: TGTGCCAGCAGCTTAAAAGGGGGCTCCTACAATGAGCAGTTCTTC. The chain employs TRBV7-3 and TRBJ2-1; D possibly corresponds to TRBD1 (6 bases). Trimming removed 1 base at V and 0 bases at J, with 7 bases between. Germline V CDR1 and CDR2: SGHTA, FQGTGA. The CDR3 extends over 15 amino acids.

This chain connects TRBV6-2 or TRBV6-3 to TRBJ2-7; maybe TRBD1 (5 bases). In germline, CDR1 is MNHEY, CDR2 SVGEGT. Trimming cost V 3 bases and J 5 bases, with 14 bases left between them. The CDR3 sequence is 14 residues long. CDR3 coding DNA: TGTGCCAGCAGTTATCTGGGGCGGTTGGACGAGCAGTACTTC. Translated: CASSYLGRLDEQYF.